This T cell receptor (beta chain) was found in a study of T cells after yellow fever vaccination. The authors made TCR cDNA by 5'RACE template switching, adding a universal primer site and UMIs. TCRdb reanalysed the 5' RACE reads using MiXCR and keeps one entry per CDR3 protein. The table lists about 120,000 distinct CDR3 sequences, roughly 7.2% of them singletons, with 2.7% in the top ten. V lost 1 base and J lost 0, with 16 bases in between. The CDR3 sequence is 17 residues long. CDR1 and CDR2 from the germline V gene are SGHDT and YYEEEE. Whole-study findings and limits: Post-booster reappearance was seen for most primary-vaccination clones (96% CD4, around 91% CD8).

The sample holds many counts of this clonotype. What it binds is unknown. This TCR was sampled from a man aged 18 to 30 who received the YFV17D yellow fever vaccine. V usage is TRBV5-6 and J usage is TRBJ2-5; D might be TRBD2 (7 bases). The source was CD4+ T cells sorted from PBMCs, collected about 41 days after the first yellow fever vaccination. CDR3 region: CASSLMSAGAYQETQYF. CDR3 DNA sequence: TGTGCCAGCAGCTTGATGTCGGCGGGGGCGTACCAAGAGACCCAGTACTTC. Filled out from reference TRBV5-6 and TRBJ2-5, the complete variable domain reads DAGVTQSPTHLIKTRGQQVTLRCSPKSGHDTVSWYQQALGQGPQFIFQYYEEEERQRGNFPDRFSGHQFPNYSSELNVNALLLGDSALYLCASSLMSAGAYQETQYFGPGTRLLVL.